These 15 T cell receptor beta chains were sequenced from one sample in a study of T cells in Graves' hyperthyroidism and ophthalmopathy. The TCR beta CDR3 regions underwent amplification using RNA transcripts as the source. The HTBI primer set served for first-round RT-PCR of the TCR CDR3. TCRdb reanalysed the multiplex PCR reads using MiXCR and keeps one entry per CDR3 protein. Here the sample spans about 24,000 distinct CDR3 sequences, about 53% being singletons. Sequencing input: blood. The receptors shown here come from a woman between 35 and 50 years old with Graves' hyperthyroidism that later progressed to Graves' ophthalmopathy.

This clonotype counts as medium-sized. The chain links TRBV7-2 to TRBJ2-3; 12 nucleotides agree with TRBD2. The trim removed 6 bases at V and 9 bases at J, leaving 10 bases unmatched. Germline V gene lookup returns CDR1 SGHTA and CDR2 FQGNSA. The CDR3 covers 15 residues. The CDR3 DNA reads as TGTGCCAGCAGTCCGACTAGCGGGAGCTATCGAACGCAGTATTTT. Its translation: CASSPTSGSYRTQYF.

Only a few counts were recorded for this clonotype. The chain has TRBV15 and TRBJ2-1; tentative D call: TRBD1 (6 bases). The CDR3 is 13 residues long. The germline CDR1 and CDR2 sequences are LNHNV and YYDKDF (reference sequence). Trimming pared 0 bases from V and 8 bases from J, leaving 8 bases between. Here the CDR3 reads CATSREQGHEQFF. The DNA of the CDR3 is TGTGCCACCAGCAGAGAACAGGGCCATGAGCAGTTCTTC. The full variable domain, its missing parts supplied by reference TRBV15 and TRBJ2-1, is DAMVIQNPRYQVTQFGKPVTLSCSQTLNHNVMYWYQQKSSQAPKLLFHYYDKDFNNEADTPDNFQSRRPNTSFCFLDIRSPGLGDTAMYLCATSREQGHEQFFGPGTRLTVL.

The rearrangement links TRBV7-9 to TRBJ2-3; D unclear. V gave up 6 bases and J gave up 6 bases, with 19 bases separating them. The CDR3 runs 15 residues. CDR1 is SEHNR, CDR2 FQNEAQ, per germline (reference sequence). This chain's CDR3 is CASSEPTYPRDTQYF. The CDR3 DNA is TGTGCCAGCAGTGAACCGACTTATCCTCGCGATACGCAGTATTTT. Combining the CDR3 with reference TRBV7-9 and TRBJ2-3 gives the whole variable domain DTGVSQNPRHKITKRGQNVTFRCDPISEHNRLYWYRQTLGQGPEFLTYFQNEAQLEKSRLLSDRFSAERPKGSFSTLEIQRTEQGDSAMYLCASSEPTYPRDTQYFGPGTRLTVL.

V is TRBV7-9 and J is TRBJ2-7, with 7 bases fitting TRBD2. J was trimmed by 7 bases and V by 2 bases; bases with no gene match: 14. The germline gives CDR1 SEHNR, CDR2 FQNEAQ (reference sequence). The CDR3 contains 16 residues. CDR3 nucleotides: TGTGCCAGCAGCTTAAGTCCCGGGGAGGGGCGGCGGGAGCAGTACTTC. Encoded protein: CASSLSPGEGRREQYF.

This clonotype has ten or more counts. The chain carries TRBV6-1 and TRBJ1-5; TRBD1 matches at 7 bases. Germline lookup yields CDR1 MNHNS and CDR2 SASEGT. Germline trimming cut 3 bases from V and 7 bases from J; bases unmatched to any gene: 3. This CDR3 has 13 amino acids. The chain's CDR3 is CASSDTTGQPQHF. CDR3 DNA sequence: TGTGCCAGCAGTGACACGACAGGGCAGCCCCAGCATTTT.

Many counts were recorded for this clonotype. This sequence joins TRBV6-4 and TRBJ2-3; 11 nucleotides align to TRBD2. V dropped 4 bases and J dropped 3; count of bases not matched to a gene: 3. Germline assignment: CDR1 MRHNA and CDR2 SNTAGT. This CDR3 is built from 15 residues. CDR3 nucleotide sequence: TGTGCCAGCAGTGTACTAGCGGGAGAGACAGATACGCAGTATTTT. Translation gives CASSVLAGETDTQYF.

This clonotype was observed many times. The J gene is TRBJ2-1, the V gene TRBV16; TRBD2 matches 14 bases. Losses at the gene ends were 4 bases for V and 8 bases for J; bases not matched to a gene: 10. This CDR3 has 17 residues. Germline lookup yields CDR1 KGHSY and CDR2 FQNENV. The DNA for the CDR3 is TGTGCCAGCAGCCCCCGACTAGCGGGAGGGCCAGTCGATGAGCAGTTCTTC. Amino acids: CASSPRLAGGPVDEQFF.

The rearrangement links TRBV27 to TRBJ1-1; D uncertain. The CDR3 contains 14 residues. Trimming removed 3 bases from V and 1 base from J, with 9 bases in between. The germline V gene encodes CDR1 MNHEY and CDR2 SMNVEV (reference sequence). This CDR3 is CASSLREGNTEAFF. The CDR3 nucleotides read TGTGCCAGCAGTTTGAGAGAGGGGAACACTGAAGCTTTCTTT.

This rearrangement joins TRBV6-4 to TRBJ2-2; D is undetermined. With 2 bases removed from V and 0 bases from J, the gap between germline ends came to 1 base. This CDR3 is built from 13 residues. The germline CDR1 and CDR2 sequences are MRHNA and SNTAGT. DNA for the CDR3: TGTGCCAGCAGTGACACGAACACCGGGGAGCTGTTTTTT. Translating gives CASSDTNTGELFF.

By sample share, this clonotype is medium-sized. The CDR3 loop is CATSQGDEVYEQFF. CDR3 sequence (DNA): TGTGCCACCAGCCAGGGGGACGAAGTTTATGAGCAGTTCTTC. The rearrangement uses TRBV24-1 and TRBJ2-1; 7 bases agree with TRBD1. Germline loops: CDR1 KGHDR, CDR2 SFDVKD. This CDR3 comprises 14 residues. V lost 7 bases to trimming and J lost 8 bases; unmatched junction nucleotides: 10.

Within the sample, this clonotype is medium-sized. The chain employs TRBV10-3 and TRBJ1-1; weak D call: TRBD1 (5 bases). V shed 3 bases and J shed 3 bases, with 8 bases lying between them. The length of the CDR3 is 13 residues. Germline assignment: CDR1 ENHRY and CDR2 SYGVKD. The CDR3 DNA reads as TGTGCCATCAGTGAAGGGGATTACACTGAAGCTTTCTTT. It is translated as CAISEGDYTEAFF.

This rearrangement joins TRBV9 to TRBJ2-7; 9 nucleotides align to TRBD2. Per the germline V gene, CDR1 is SGDLS and CDR2 is YYNGEE. V was clipped by 4 bases and J by 0 bases; unmatched bases: 2. The CDR3 contains 14 residues. The CDR3 DNA reads TGTGCCAGCAGCCCGGGACTAGCCTCCTACGAGCAGTACTTC. It translates to CASSPGLASYEQYF.

The CDR3 nucleotides are TGTGCCAGCACCTCTCCCGGCCCCCCTTTTGGGAGTGAAGCTTTCTTT. It specifies CASTSPGPPFGSEAFF. This rearrangement joins TRBV6-5 to TRBJ1-1; D not resolved. CDR3 size: 16 residues. Germline V CDR1 and CDR2: MNHEY, SVGAGI. V shed 7 bases and J shed 7 bases, with 25 bases lying between them.

This clonotype was seen repeatedly, ten times or more. The CDR3: CASSSQGALNSYEQYF. CDR3 in DNA: TGTGCCAGCAGTTCCCAGGGGGCACTCAACTCCTACGAGCAGTACTTC. The rearrangement uses TRBV6-5 and TRBJ2-7, with TRBD1 matching over 8 bases. From germline, CDR1 is MNHEY and CDR2 SVGAGI. The CDR3 extends over 16 amino acids. After removal of 4 bases from V and 0 bases from J, the junction contained 8 bases not matched to a gene.

This clonotype was observed a single time. This rearrangement joins TRBV28 to TRBJ2-7; 8 bases agree with TRBD2. J lost 4 bases, V lost 8 bases, and 4 bases had no gene match. This CDR3 spans 12 amino acids. CDR1 is MDHEN and CDR2 is SYDVKM in the germline V gene. CDR3 residues: CASGTSNYEQYF. CDR3 sequence (DNA): TGTGCCAGCGGGACTAGTAATTACGAGCAGTACTTC.